This is a list of T cell receptor beta chains from one sample in a study of shared clonotypes between healthy human individuals. The assay was immunoSEQ multiplex PCR, and TCRdb's table has in-frame clones only and misses some. This table has approximately 1,000,000 clones, approximately 75% appearing once. The sample consisted of memory CD4+ T cells from PBMCs. The receptors shown here come from a young man in good health. Some clones in this sample may be carry-over from other donors' samples. CDR3s include the opening cysteine and the closing phenylalanine or tryptophan. D genes are given only for firm matches. Some rows have no size entry. The others give once, few or many, or a class for an expanded clone.

abundance,v_gene,j_gene,len,d_gene,CDR3nt,CDR3aa
NA,TRBV21-1,TRBJ1-1,15,NA,TGTGCCAGCAGCAAAGAGGGCAGAATGAACACTGAAGCTTTCTTT,CASSKEGRMNTEAFF
NA,TRBV28,TRBJ2-5,14,NA,TGTGCCAGCAGTTTCCTCGGGTACCAAGAGACCCAGTACTTC,CASSFLGYQETQYF
NA,TRBV28,TRBJ1-3,17,NA,TGTGCCAGCAGCCGCAATGTGGGTACCCGCTCTGGAAACACCATATATTTT,CASSRNVGTRSGNTIYF
few,TRBV15,TRBJ1-2,15,TRBD1,TGTGCCACCAGCAGAGATAGGGGGCGAGGCTATGGCTACACCTTC,CATSRDRGRGYGYTF
NA,TRBV7-9,TRBJ2-7,14,NA,TGTGCCAGCAGCTTAGGGAGGCCACCCTACGAGCAGTACTTC,CASSLGRPPYEQYF
NA,TRBV10-3,TRBJ2-2,15,NA,TGTGCCATCAGTGATAGGGCAGGGGATGGCGGGGAGCTGTTTTTT,CAISDRAGDGGELFF
once,TRBV7-8,TRBJ2-7,15,NA,TGTGCCAGCAGCTTAGATCAGGGTGGCGGCTACGAGCAGTACTTC,CASSLDQGGGYEQYF
NA,TRBV28,TRBJ2-1,14,TRBD1,TGTGCCAGCCGGACAGGGGGCCGCTACAATGAGCAGTTCTTC,CASRTGGRYNEQFF
NA,TRBV5-4,TRBJ1-1,13,NA,TGTGCCAGCAGCTTAGAACAACACACTGAAGCTTTCTTT,CASSLEQHTEAFF
NA,TRBV28,TRBJ1-4,15,TRBD1,TGTGCCAGCAGTTTATGGGACAGGGGGGCTGAAAAACTGTTTTTT,CASSLWDRGAEKLFF
few,TRBV5-1,TRBJ2-2,16,NA,TGCGCCAGCAAGTTATTGGGGGCTACGAACACCGGGGAGCTGTTTTTT,CASKLLGATNTGELFF
NA,TRBV7-3,TRBJ2-2,17,TRBD2,TGTGCCAGCAGCCCTATCGGGGTAGCGGGAATAGGCGGGGAGCTGTTTTTT,CASSPIGVAGIGGELFF
NA,TRBV27,TRBJ1-2,14,NA,TGTGCCAGCAGTTTAGGGTGGGGGGCTGGTGGCTACACCTTC,CASSLGWGAGGYTF
NA,TRBV5-1,TRBJ1-1,15,TRBD1,TGCGCCAGCAGCTTGGGGACAGGGGTGAACACTGAAGCTTTCTTT,CASSLGTGVNTEAFF
NA,TRBV29-1,TRBJ1-1,13,TRBD1,TGCAGCGTAGCCGGGACAGGGCGGACTGAAGCTTTCTTT,CSVAGTGRTEAFF
NA,TRBV2,TRBJ2-3,15,TRBD2,TGTGCCAGCAGTGAGACTAGCGTCCCGGGAGGGACGCAGTATTTT,CASSETSVPGGTQYF
NA,TRBV29-1,TRBJ2-1,14,TRBD2,TGCAGCGTTCGACTAGCGGGATACGTAACTGAGCAGTTCTTC,CSVRLAGYVTEQFF
NA,TRBV27,TRBJ1-2,13,NA,TGTGCCAGCAGTTTGTTGGGATACTATGGCTACACCTTC,CASSLLGYYGYTF
few,TRBV18,TRBJ1-5,15,NA,TGTGCCAGCTCCGAAGGTGGGGGATGGGGTCAGCCCCAGCATTTT,CASSEGGGWGQPQHF
NA,TRBV18,TRBJ2-1,16,TRBD2,TGTGCCAGCTCACCACCCAGGCTAGCGGATTACAATGAGCAGTTCTTC,CASSPPRLADYNEQFF
NA,TRBV7-2,TRBJ2-5,12,NA,TGTGCCAGCAGCTCCACCCGGGAGACCCAGTACTTC,CASSSTRETQYF
NA,TRBV7-2,TRBJ1-2,11,NA,TGTGCCAGCAGCCCTACCTATGGCTACACCTTC,CASSPTYGYTF